What follows are 8 T cell receptor beta chains derived from one specimen sequenced in a study of blood T cell repertoires in COVID-19. TCRdb keeps only in-frame clones here, not all; method: immunoSEQ multiplex PCR. The sample shows about 270,000 clones, roughly 84% of them seen only once. The sequenced sample was peripheral blood. The receptors here all came from a woman aged 18-29 years with acute or convalescent COVID-19.

V gene TRBV19 combines with J gene TRBJ2-7, with 8 positions matching TRBD2. The CDR3 extends over 15 amino acids. Germline CDR1 is LNHDA and CDR2 is SQIVND (reference sequence). The V and J ends lost 5 bases and 0 bases, in that order; junction bases with no gene match: 6. CDR3 loop: CASSVAGTRSYEQYF. The CDR3 region has the DNA TGTGCCAGTAGTGTAGCGGGAACTCGCTCCTACGAGCAGTACTTC.

The rearrangement links TRBV5-4 to TRBJ1-2; D call uncertain. Between the trimmed V and J ends, which lost 4 bases and 4 bases, there was a span of 14 bases. Germline CDR1 reads SGHNT; CDR2 reads YYREEE (reference sequence). The CDR3 is 14 residues long. This CDR3 is CASSPGLGSYGYTF. The CDR3 DNA follows: TGTGCCAGCAGCCCCGGACTCGGTAGCTATGGCTACACCTTC.

The chain carries TRBV4-1 and TRBJ2-7, with 8 bases matching TRBD1. Germline V gene data show CDR1 as MGHRA and CDR2 as YSYEKL. The CDR3 consists of 16 residues. Trimming took 3 bases from V and 4 from J; bases not matched to a gene: 11. CDR3 in amino acids: CASSHSIGQGIYEQYF. In DNA, the CDR3 is TGCGCCAGCAGCCACTCTATCGGACAGGGTATTTACGAGCAGTACTTC.

The chain carries TRBV19 and TRBJ2-1, with a possible D match to TRBD2 (6 bases). Germline-derived CDR1 and CDR2 are LNHDA and SQIVND (reference sequence). The V end was cut by 4 bases, the J end by 10 bases, with 8 bases between. This CDR3 region has 11 residues. In DNA, the CDR3 is TGTGCCAGTAGTAGGGCGGGGGAGCAGTTCTTC. This sequence encodes CASSRAGEQFF.

This clone was found once. The V gene is TRBV10-1, the J gene TRBJ1-1; TRBD1 might be the D (5 bases). V shed 3 bases and J shed 0 bases, with 14 bases lying between them. The CDR3 is 16 residues long. The V gene's germline CDR1 is WNHNN and CDR2 SYGVQD (reference sequence). This chain's CDR3 is CASSESGSGLNTEAFF. The CDR3 nucleotides read TGCGCCAGCAGTGAATCAGGGTCCGGATTGAACACTGAAGCTTTCTTT.

The V and J genes are TRBV3-1 (or the pseudogene TRBV3-2) and TRBJ2-7, with TRBD1 matching over 7 bases. Trimming took 3 bases from V and 11 from J; bases not matched to a gene: 7. Germline lookup yields CDR1 LGHDT and CDR2 YNNKEL (reference sequence). The CDR3 runs to 12 residues. CDR3 sequence (DNA): TGTGCCAGCAGCCACCCCACAGGGGTGAAGTACTTC. Residues: CASSHPTGVKYF.

This clone occurred once. The DNA of the CDR3 is TGTGCCAGCAGTTTCAAACGGACAGGGCGGGGGTCCTACGAGCAGTACTTC. Its protein is CASSFKRTGRGSYEQYF. The chain joins TRBV28 to TRBJ2-7, with D tentatively TRBD1 (8 bases). V gave up 3 bases and J gave up 1 base, with 19 bases separating them. CDR3 length: 17 residues. Per germline, CDR1 MDHEN and CDR2 SYDVKM.

This rearrangement joins TRBV5-8 to TRBJ2-7, with unresolved D. V was pared by 2 bases and J by 3 bases, with 12 bases between. This CDR3 has 14 amino acids. Germline CDR1 is SGHTS and CDR2 is YDEGEE. The CDR3 region is CASSFRPGNYEQYF. CDR3 bases: TGTGCCAGCAGCTTCCGGCCAGGAAACTACGAGCAGTACTTC.